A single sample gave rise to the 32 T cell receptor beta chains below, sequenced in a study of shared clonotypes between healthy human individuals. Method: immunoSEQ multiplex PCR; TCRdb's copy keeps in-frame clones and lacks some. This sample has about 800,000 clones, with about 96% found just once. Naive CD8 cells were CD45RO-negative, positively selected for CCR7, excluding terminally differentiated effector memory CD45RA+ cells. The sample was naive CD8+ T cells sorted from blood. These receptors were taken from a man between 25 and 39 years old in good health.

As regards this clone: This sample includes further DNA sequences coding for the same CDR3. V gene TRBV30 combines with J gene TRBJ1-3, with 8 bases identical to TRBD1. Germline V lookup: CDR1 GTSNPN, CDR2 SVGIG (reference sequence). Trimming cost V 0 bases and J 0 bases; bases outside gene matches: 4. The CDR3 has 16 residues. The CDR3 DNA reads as TGTGCCTGGAGTGTTGGGACAGGCGGCTCTGGAAACACCATATATTTT. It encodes CAWSVGTGGSGNTIYF.

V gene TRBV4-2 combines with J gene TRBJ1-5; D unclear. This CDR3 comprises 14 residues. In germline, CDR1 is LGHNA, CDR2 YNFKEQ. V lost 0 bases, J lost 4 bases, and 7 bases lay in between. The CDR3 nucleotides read TGTGCCAGCAGCCAAGATGATATAAATCAGCCCCAGCATTTT. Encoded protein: CASSQDDINQPQHF.

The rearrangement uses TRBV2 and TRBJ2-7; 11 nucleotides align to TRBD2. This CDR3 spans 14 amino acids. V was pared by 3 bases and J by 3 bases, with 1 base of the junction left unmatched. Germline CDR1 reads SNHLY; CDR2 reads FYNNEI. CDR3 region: CASSEGLADYEQYF. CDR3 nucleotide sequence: TGTGCCAGCAGTGAGGGACTAGCGGACTACGAGCAGTACTTC.

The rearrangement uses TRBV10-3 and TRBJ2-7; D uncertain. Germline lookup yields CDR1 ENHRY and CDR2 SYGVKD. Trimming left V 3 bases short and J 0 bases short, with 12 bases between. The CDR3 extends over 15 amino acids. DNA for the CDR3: TGTGCCATCAGTGACAGCCCCACGGGCTCCTACGAGCAGTACTTC. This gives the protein CAISDSPTGSYEQYF.

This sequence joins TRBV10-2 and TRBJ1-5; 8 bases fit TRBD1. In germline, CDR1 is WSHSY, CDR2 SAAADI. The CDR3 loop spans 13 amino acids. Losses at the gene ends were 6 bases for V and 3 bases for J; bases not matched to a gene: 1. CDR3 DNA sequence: TGCGCCAGCAGGGACAGGGTCAATCAGCCCCAGCATTTT. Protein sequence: CASRDRVNQPQHF.

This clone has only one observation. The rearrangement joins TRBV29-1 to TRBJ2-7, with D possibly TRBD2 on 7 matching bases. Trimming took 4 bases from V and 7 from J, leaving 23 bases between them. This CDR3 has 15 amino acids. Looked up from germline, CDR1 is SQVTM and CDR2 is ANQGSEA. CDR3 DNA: TGCAGCGTTGTCCCCCGGGGGCGGGAGTCGTATGAGCAGTACTTC. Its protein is CSVVPRGRESYEQYF.

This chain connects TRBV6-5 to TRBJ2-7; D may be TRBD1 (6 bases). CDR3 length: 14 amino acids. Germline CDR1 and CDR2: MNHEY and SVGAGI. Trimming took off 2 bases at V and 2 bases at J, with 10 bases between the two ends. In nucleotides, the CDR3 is TGTGCCAGCAGTTACGGGACACCGGCCTACGAGCAGTACTTC. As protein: CASSYGTPAYEQYF.

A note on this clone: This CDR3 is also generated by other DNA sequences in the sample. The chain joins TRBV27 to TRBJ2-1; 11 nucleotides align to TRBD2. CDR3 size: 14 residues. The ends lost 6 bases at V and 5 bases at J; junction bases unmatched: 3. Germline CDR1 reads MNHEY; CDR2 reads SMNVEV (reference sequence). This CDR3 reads CASRGLAGNNEQFF. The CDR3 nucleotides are TGTGCCAGCAGAGGACTAGCGGGTAACAATGAGCAGTTCTTC.

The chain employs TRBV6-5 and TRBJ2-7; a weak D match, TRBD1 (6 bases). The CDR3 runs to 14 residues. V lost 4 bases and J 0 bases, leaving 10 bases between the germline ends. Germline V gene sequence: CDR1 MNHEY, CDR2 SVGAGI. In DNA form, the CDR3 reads TGTGCCAGCAGTTTGACAGGAAGCTCCTACGAGCAGTACTTC. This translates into CASSLTGSSYEQYF.

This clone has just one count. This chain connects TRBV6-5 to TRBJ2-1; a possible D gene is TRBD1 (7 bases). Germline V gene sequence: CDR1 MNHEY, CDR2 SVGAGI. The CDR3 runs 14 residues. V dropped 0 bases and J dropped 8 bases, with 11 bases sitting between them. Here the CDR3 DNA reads TGTGCCAGCAGTTACTCGGGACAGCGGGATGAGCAGTTCTTC. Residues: CASSYSGQRDEQFF.

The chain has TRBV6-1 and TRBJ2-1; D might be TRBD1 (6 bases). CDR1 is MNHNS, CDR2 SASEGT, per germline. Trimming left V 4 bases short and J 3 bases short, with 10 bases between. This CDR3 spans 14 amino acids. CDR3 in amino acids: CASSAQGYYNEQFF. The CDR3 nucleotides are TGTGCCAGCAGTGCCCAGGGGTACTACAATGAGCAGTTCTTC.

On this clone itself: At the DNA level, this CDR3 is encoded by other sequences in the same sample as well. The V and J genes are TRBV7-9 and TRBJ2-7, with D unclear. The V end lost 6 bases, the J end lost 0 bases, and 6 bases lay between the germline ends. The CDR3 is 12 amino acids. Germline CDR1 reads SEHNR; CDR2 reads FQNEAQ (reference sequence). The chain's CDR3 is CASSPASYEQYF. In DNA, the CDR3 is TGTGCCAGCAGTCCCGCCTCCTACGAGCAGTACTTC.

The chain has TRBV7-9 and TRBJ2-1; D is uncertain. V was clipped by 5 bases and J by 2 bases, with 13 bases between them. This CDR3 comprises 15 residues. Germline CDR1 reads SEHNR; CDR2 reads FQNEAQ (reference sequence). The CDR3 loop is CASSLTRRPYNEQFF. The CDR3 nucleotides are TGTGCCAGCAGCCTAACACGGCGACCCTACAATGAGCAGTTCTTC. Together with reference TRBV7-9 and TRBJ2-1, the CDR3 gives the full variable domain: DTGVSQNPRHKITKRGQNVTFRCDPISEHNRLYWYRQTLGQGPEFLTYFQNEAQLEKSRLLSDRFSAERPKGSFSTLEIQRTEQGDSAMYLCASSLTRRPYNEQFFGPGTRLTVL.

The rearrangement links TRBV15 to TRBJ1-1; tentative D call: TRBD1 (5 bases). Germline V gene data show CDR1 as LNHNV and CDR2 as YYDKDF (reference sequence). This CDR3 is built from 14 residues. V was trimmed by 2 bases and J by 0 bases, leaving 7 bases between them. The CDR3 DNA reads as TGTGCCACCAGCAGACTGGGGGTGAACACTGAAGCTTTCTTT. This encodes CATSRLGVNTEAFF.

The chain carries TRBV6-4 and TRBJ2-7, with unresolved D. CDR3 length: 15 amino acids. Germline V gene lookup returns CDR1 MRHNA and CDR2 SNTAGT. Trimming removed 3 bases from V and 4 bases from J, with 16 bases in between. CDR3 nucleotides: TGTGCCAGCAGTGAAGCCAGGCAGGTAATGTACGAGCAGTACTTC. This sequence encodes CASSEARQVMYEQYF.

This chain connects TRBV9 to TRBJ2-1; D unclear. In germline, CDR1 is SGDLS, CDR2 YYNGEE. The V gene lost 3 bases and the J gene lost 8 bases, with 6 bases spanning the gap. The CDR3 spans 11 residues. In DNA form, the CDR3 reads TGTGCCAGCAGCGCCTCCTATGAGCAGTTCTTC. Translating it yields CASSASYEQFF.

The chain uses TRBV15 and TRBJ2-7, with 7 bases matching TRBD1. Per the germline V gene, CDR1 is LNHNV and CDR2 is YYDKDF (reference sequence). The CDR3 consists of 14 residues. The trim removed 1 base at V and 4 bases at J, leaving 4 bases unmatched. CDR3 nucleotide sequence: TGTGCCACCAGCAGAGGAGGGGGCGAATACGAGCAGTACTTC. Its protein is CATSRGGGEYEQYF.

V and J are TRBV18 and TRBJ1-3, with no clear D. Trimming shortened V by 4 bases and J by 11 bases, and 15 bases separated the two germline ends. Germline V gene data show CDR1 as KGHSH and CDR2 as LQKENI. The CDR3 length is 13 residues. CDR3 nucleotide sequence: TGTGCCAGCTCACTCGAAGACCTTGGGTCCATATATTTT. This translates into CASSLEDLGSIYF.

The CDR3 DNA reads TGTGCCAGCGGACTAGCGGGCAGCTACGAGCAGTACTTC. This gives the protein CASGLAGSYEQYF. The chain links TRBV28 to TRBJ2-7, with 11 bases that match TRBD2. Germline-derived CDR1 and CDR2 are MDHEN and SYDVKM. The CDR3 covers 13 residues. V shed 8 bases and J 3 bases; nucleotides not matched to a gene: 3. Full variable domain (outside the CDR3, taken from reference TRBV28 and TRBJ2-7): DVKVTQSSRYLVKRTGEKVFLECVQDMDHENMFWYRQDPGLGLRLIYFSYDVKMKEKGDIPEGYSVSREKKERFSLILESASTNQTSMYLCASGLAGSYEQYFGPGTRLTVT.

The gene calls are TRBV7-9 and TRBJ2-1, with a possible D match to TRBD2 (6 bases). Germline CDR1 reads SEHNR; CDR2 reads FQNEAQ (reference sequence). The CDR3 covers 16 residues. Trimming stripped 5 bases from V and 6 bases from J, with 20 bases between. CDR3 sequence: CASSLIAELSLNEQFF. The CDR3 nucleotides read TGTGCCAGCAGCCTTATAGCGGAGCTCTCGCTCAATGAGCAGTTCTTC. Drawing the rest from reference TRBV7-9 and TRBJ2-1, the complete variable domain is DTGVSQNPRHKITKRGQNVTFRCDPISEHNRLYWYRQTLGQGPEFLTYFQNEAQLEKSRLLSDRFSAERPKGSFSTLEIQRTEQGDSAMYLCASSLIAELSLNEQFFGPGTRLTVL.

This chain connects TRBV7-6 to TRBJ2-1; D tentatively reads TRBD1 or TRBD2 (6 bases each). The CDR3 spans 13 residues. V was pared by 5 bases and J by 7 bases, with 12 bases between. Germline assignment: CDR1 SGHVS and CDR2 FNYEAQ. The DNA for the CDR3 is TGTGCCAGCAGCCGAGGGGGGCTAAATGAGCAGTTCTTC. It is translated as CASSRGGLNEQFF.

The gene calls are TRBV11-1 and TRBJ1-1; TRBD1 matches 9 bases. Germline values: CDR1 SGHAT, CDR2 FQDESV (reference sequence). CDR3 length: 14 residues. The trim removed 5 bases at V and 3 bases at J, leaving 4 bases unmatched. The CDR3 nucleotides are TGTGCCAGCAGCGCGACAGGGGGGTACACTGAAGCTTTCTTT. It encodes CASSATGGYTEAFF.

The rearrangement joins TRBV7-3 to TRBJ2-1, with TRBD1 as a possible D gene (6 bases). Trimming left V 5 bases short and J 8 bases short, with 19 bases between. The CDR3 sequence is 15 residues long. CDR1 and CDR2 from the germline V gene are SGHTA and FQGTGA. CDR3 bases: TGTGCCAGCAGCGACGTTGGTGGGGGCGTCGATGAGCAGTTCTTC. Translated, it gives CASSDVGGGVDEQFF.

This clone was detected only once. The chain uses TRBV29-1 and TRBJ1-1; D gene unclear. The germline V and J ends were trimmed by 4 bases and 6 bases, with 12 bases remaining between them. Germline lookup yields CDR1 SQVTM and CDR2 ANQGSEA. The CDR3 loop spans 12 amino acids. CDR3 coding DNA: TGCAGCGTTGTAATCTTGGGTCCTGAAGCTTTCTTT. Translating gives CSVVILGPEAFF. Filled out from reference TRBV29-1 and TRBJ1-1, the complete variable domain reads SAVISQKPSRDICQRGTSLTIQCQVDSQVTMMFWYRQQPGQSLTLIATANQGSEATYESGFVIDKFPISRPNLTFSTLTVSNMSPEDSSIYLCSVVILGPEAFFGQGTRLTVV.

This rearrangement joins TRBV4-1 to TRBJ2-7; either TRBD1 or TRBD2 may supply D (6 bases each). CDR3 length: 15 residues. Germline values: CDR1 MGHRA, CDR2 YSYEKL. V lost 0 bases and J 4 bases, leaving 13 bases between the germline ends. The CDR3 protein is CASSQESGGRYEQYF. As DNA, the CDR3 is TGCGCCAGCAGCCAAGAGTCCGGGGGCAGGTACGAGCAGTACTTC.

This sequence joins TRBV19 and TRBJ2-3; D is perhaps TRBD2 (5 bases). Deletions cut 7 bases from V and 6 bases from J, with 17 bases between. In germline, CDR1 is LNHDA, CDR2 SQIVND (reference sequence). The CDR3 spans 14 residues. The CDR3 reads CASNERSLLDTQYF. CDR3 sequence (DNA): TGTGCCAGTAATGAGCGGTCTCTTTTGGATACGCAGTATTTT.

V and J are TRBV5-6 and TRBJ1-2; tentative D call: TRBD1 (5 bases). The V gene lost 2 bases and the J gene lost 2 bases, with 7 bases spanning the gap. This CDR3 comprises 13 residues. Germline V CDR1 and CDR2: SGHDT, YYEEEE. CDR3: CASSLEGNYGYTF. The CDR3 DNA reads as TGTGCCAGCAGCTTAGAGGGGAACTATGGCTACACCTTC.

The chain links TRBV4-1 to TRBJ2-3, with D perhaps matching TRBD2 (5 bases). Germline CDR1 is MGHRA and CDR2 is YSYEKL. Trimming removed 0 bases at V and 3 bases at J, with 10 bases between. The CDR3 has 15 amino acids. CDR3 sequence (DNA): TGCGCCAGCAGCCAAGAGGGAGCGGAAACAGATACGCAGTATTTT. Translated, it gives CASSQEGAETDTQYF.

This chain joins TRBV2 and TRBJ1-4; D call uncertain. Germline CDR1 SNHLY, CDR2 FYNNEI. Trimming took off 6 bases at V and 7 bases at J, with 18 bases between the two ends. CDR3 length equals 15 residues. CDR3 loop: CASSTSEGVGEKLFF. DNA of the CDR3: TGTGCCAGCAGCACTTCGGAGGGCGTAGGTGAAAAACTGTTTTTT.

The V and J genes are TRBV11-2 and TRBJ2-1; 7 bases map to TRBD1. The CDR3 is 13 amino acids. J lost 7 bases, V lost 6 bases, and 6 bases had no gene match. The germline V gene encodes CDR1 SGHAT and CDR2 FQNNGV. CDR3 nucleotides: TGTGCCAGCAGACCTGGGGACAGTAATGAGCAGTTCTTC. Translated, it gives CASRPGDSNEQFF.

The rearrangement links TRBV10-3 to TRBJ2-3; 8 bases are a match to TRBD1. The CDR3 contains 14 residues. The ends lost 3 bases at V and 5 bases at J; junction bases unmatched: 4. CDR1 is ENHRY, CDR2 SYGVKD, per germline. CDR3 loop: CAISEKDREDTQYF. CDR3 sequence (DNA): TGTGCCATCAGTGAAAAGGACAGGGAAGATACGCAGTATTTT.

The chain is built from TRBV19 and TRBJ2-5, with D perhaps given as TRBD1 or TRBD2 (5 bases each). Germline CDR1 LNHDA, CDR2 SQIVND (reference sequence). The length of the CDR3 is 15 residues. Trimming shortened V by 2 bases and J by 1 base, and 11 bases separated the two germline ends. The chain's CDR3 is CASSITSGTQETQYF. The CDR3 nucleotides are TGTGCCAGTAGTATAACCTCGGGGACCCAAGAGACCCAGTACTTC. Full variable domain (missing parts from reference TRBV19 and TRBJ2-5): DGGITQSPKYLFRKEGQNVTLSCEQNLNHDAMYWYRQDPGQGLRLIYYSQIVNDFQKGDIAEGYSVSREKKESFPLTVTSAQKNPTAFYLCASSITSGTQETQYFGPGTRLLVL.